This is a list of T cell receptor beta chains from one sample in a study of shared clonotypes between healthy human individuals. Assay used: immunoSEQ multiplex PCR; TCRdb lists only in-frame clones, some missing. The sample consists of 2 million to 3 million clones, over 85% of them appearing once. Sequencing was performed on naive CD4+ T cells from PBMCs. The receptors were sampled from a man aged 18 to 29 in good health. Some clones in this sample may be carry-over from other donors' samples. Each CDR3 is given with its conserved first and last residue. The D gene is left open where the match is weak. Only part of the rows carry a size: once, few, many, or a class if the clone is expanded.

D	size	length	V	J	CDR3	DNA
-	-	16	TRBV11-2	TRBJ1-2	CASSSLGPPQTGGYTF	TGTGCCAGCAGCTCGCTAGGTCCCCCACAGACGGGAGGCTACACCTTC
-	-	15	TRBV6-9	TRBJ2-2	CASTPMGGPAGELFF	TGTGCCAGCACCCCTATGGGGGGTCCGGCCGGGGAGCTGTTTTTT
-	once	18	TRBV4-1	TRBJ1-3	CASSQTLRGGAPGNTIYF	TGCGCCAGCAGCCAAACCTTAAGAGGGGGAGCCCCTGGAAACACCATATATTTT
-	-	15	TRBV10-3	TRBJ2-2	CAISRGGIHTGELFF	TGTGCCATCAGCCGAGGGGGGATCCACACCGGGGAGCTGTTTTTT
TRBD1	-	16	TRBV12-5	TRBJ1-2	CASGLGKTGGVYGYTF	TGTGCTAGTGGTTTGGGGAAAACAGGGGGCGTCTATGGCTACACCTTC
TRBD1	-	15	TRBV6-5	TRBJ2-5	CASSPRDRGQETQYF	TGTGCCAGCAGTCCCCGGGACAGGGGGCAAGAGACCCAGTACTTC
-	-	14	TRBV19	TRBJ2-2	CASPAPANTGELFF	TGTGCCAGCCCGGCGCCCGCGAACACCGGGGAGCTGTTTTTT
-	-	14	TRBV29-1	TRBJ2-7	CSVLDSPRSYEQYF	TGCAGCGTTTTGGACAGCCCACGCTCCTACGAGCAGTACTTC
-	-	13	TRBV5-1	TRBJ2-1	CASRRPAGNEQFF	TGCGCCAGCAGGAGGCCAGCAGGCAATGAGCAGTTCTTC
TRBD2	-	15	TRBV9	TRBJ2-1	CASSSSGSSQYEQFF	TGTGCCAGCAGTTCTAGCGGGAGCTCTCAGTATGAGCAGTTCTTC
-	-	14	TRBV2	TRBJ1-1	CASSDRRVNTEAFF	TGTGCCAGTAGCGACAGGAGGGTGAACACTGAAGCTTTCTTT
TRBD1	-	14	TRBV5-1	TRBJ1-4	CASSPTGGHEKLFF	TGCGCCAGCAGCCCGACAGGGGGTCATGAAAAACTGTTTTTT
-	-	13	TRBV11-2	TRBJ2-2	CASSLAFGGELFF	TGTGCCAGCAGCTTAGCGTTCGGCGGGGAGCTGTTTTTT
-	-	15	TRBV4-2	TRBJ1-1	CASSPQTEMNTEAFF	TGTGCCAGCAGCCCACAGACGGAAATGAACACTGAAGCTTTCTTT
-	few	13	TRBV28	TRBJ1-1	CASSFAAIAEAFF	TGTGCCAGCAGTTTCGCGGCGATCGCTGAAGCTTTCTTT
TRBD1	-	16	TRBV7-2	TRBJ2-3	CASSLAGDRGTDTQYF	TGTGCCAGCAGCTTAGCGGGGGACAGGGGGACAGATACGCAGTATTTT
-	-	15	TRBV4-1	TRBJ2-7	CASSQGLGGDYEQYF	TGCGCCAGCAGCCAAGGGTTAGGGGGGGACTACGAGCAGTACTTC
TRBD2	-	15	TRBV30	TRBJ2-1	CAWSIAGSSYNEQFF	TGTGCCTGGAGTATAGCGGGAAGCTCCTACAATGAGCAGTTCTTC
TRBD1	-	15	TRBV6-5	TRBJ2-7	CASSSRRDRAYEQYF	TGTGCCAGCAGTTCCCGCCGGGACAGGGCCTACGAGCAGTACTTC
-	-	13	TRBV28	TRBJ1-5	CASRYDSNQPQHF	TGTGCCAGCAGGTATGACAGTAATCAGCCCCAGCATTTT
TRBD2	-	12	TRBV2	TRBJ2-3	CASSESGGTQYF	TGTGCCAGCAGTGAATCGGGGGGTACGCAGTATTTT
-	-	14	TRBV28	TRBJ2-4	CASSPGGSRDIQYF	TGTGCCAGCAGTCCTGGGGGATCCAGGGACATTCAGTACTTC
-	-	18	TRBV19	TRBJ2-3	CASSTRQSVGLLTDTQYF	TGTGCCAGTAGTACCAGGCAATCGGTGGGACTTCTCACAGATACGCAGTATTTT
-	-	13	TRBV5-1	TRBJ2-7	CASSLALAYEQYF	TGCGCCAGCAGCTTGGCTCTTGCCTACGAGCAGTACTTC